This T cell receptor beta chain was profiled in a study of blood T cells in healthy people across ages. Each individual donor underwent a draw of roughly 10 milliliters of peripheral blood. PCR was performed a second time for 7 to 11 cycles using a sample-barcoded 5' primer and a J-beta primer mix. A template-switch adaptor containing 12 random nucleotides labeled each cDNA molecule. TCRdb reprocessed the 5' RACE reads with MiXCR, giving one entry per CDR3 protein. The data contain 1.5 million to 1.9 million distinct CDR3 sequences, 40% to 45% of them seen just once; the ten biggest clones take up roughly 3.7%. This CDR3 comprises 18 residues. Per germline, CDR1 SGDLS and CDR2 YYNGEE.

The sample taken for sequencing was blood. The receptor comes from a woman aged 18 to 35 in good health. This rearrangement joins TRBV9 to TRBJ2-4, with 10 bases aligning to TRBD1. The end of the DNA fits TRBJ2-7 better, so the J call may be wrong. The CDR3, as DNA: TGTGCCAGCAGCGTAGGAATAGGGCCGGGACAGGGGTCCCACGAGCAGTACTTC. Its translation: CASSVGIGPGQGSHEQYF.